The 10 T cell receptor beta chains reported below all come from one sample, sequenced in a study of low-dose radiotherapy and immunotherapy resistance in tumors. Time point: before trial treatment. TRAV and TRBV primers primed cDNA for both TCRalpha and TCRbeta. The authors ran around 20 PCR cycles to amplify TCRs with a constant-region primer and V-primer adapter. TCRdb fed the reads into MiXCR, producing one record per CDR3 protein. Of about 39,000 distinct CDR3 sequences in the sample, about 28% were seen once. Sequenced here: PBMCs, sampled before treatment. The receptors derive from a male donor with gallbladder cancer.

This clonotype was counted at least ten times. The rearrangement links TRBV24-1 to TRBJ2-1; no clear D gene. The germline V gene has CDR1 KGHDR and CDR2 SFDVKD. Between the trimmed V and J ends, which lost 7 bases and 5 bases, there was a span of 11 bases. CDR3 length: 13 amino acids. The CDR3 loop reads CATRGNVDNEQFF. The CDR3, as DNA: TGTGCCACCAGAGGGAATGTGGACAATGAGCAGTTCTTC.

About this clonotype: Only one base separates this from a far larger clonotype, so it likely reflects a read error. For the CDR3, the DNA is TGTCCCACTCGCCGGGACAGAGATTCAGAAGCTTTCTTT. It is translated as CPTRRDRDSEAFF. This chain links TRBV6-9 with TRBJ1-1; 7 positions agree with TRBD1. The germline CDR1 and CDR2 sequences are MNHGY and SVAAGI. The CDR3 is 13 residues long.

Regarding this clonotype: A far larger clone is one nucleotide away, so this likely arose from a read error. V usage is TRBV23-1 and J usage is TRBJ2-1; D remains unclear. TRBV23-1 is an ORF, and what it does is uncertain. This CDR3 has 12 residues. Trimming cost V 4 bases and J 10 bases, with 11 bases left between them. CDR3 sequence (DNA): TGCGCCAGCAGTCCCCGGTTATACGAGCAGTTCTTC. This gives the protein CASSPRLYEQFF.

This clonotype was counted at least ten times. The chain has TRBV5-1 and TRBJ2-2, with D perhaps TRBD2 (6 bases). The CDR3 extends over 15 amino acids. CDR1 and CDR2 from the germline V gene are SGHRS and YFSETQ. V was clipped by 0 bases and J by 4 bases, with 10 bases between them. The CDR3 DNA reads TGCGCCAGCAGCTTGGAAGGAGGGCCCACCGGGGAGCTGTTTTTT. This codes for CASSLEGGPTGELFF. The complete variable domain, with remaining parts taken from reference TRBV5-1 and TRBJ2-2, reads KAGVTQTPRYLIKTRGQQVTLSCSPISGHRSVSWYQQTPGQGLQFLFEYFSETQRNKGNFPGRFSGRQFSNSRSEMNVSTLELGDSALYLCASSLEGGPTGELFFGEGSRLTVL.

This clonotype was observed at least ten times. This sequence joins TRBV29-1 and TRBJ2-7; 12 bases match TRBD2. J gave up 6 bases and V 6 bases, and 6 bases lay outside the gene matches. CDR3 length: 13 amino acids. Germline CDR1 is SQVTM and CDR2 is ANQGSEA. This chain's CDR3 is CSVELAGGVEQYF. CDR3 nucleotides: TGCAGCGTGGAACTAGCGGGAGGTGTCGAGCAGTACTTC.

This clonotype is medium-sized in the sample. The J gene is TRBJ2-7, the V gene TRBV28, with D perhaps TRBD1 or TRBD2 (5 bases each). This CDR3 region has 12 residues. CDR1 and CDR2 from the germline V gene are MDHEN and SYDVKM. V shed 10 bases and J shed 7 bases, with 17 bases lying between them. The CDR3 DNA reads TGTGCCACCCGGACACCTTCGGGGGAGCAGTACTTC. Translating it yields CATRTPSGEQYF.

The chain couples TRBV28 to TRBJ2-2, with 7 nucleotides matching TRBD1. The germline V gene has CDR1 MDHEN and CDR2 SYDVKM. The V gene end was trimmed by 7 bases and the J gene end by 0 bases; junction bases not matched to a gene: 14. The CDR3 is made up of 18 amino acids. CDR3 sequence (DNA): TGTGCCAGCACCCTGGCTCTCAGGGGGATCTCGAACACCGGGGAGCTGTTTTTT. Its translation: CASTLALRGISNTGELFF.

Comments on this clonotype: A far larger clone is one nucleotide away, so this likely arose from a read error. V and J are TRBV6-1 and TRBJ2-1; D unclear. The V end was cut by 5 bases, the J end by 10 bases, with 15 bases between. CDR1 and CDR2 from the germline V gene are MNHNS and SASEGT. This CDR3 is built from 13 residues. CDR3 protein: CASSPTGTYEQFF. DNA of the CDR3: TGTGCCAGCAGTCCCACCGGAACGTACGAGCAGTTCTTC.

The chain uses TRBV27 and TRBJ2-7; tentatively, D is TRBD2 (6 bases). The CDR3 length is 14 residues. The V gene lost 7 bases and the J gene lost 2 bases, with 15 bases spanning the gap. Germline V lookup: CDR1 MNHEY, CDR2 SMNVEV (reference sequence). CDR3 in DNA: TGTGCCAGCAAGGTGCAGGGCGGGACCTACGAGCAGTACTTC. Translation: CASKVQGGTYEQYF.

Ten or more counts support this clonotype. This chain joins TRBV12-3 or TRBV12-4 and TRBJ2-1; 11 nucleotides line up with TRBD2. This CDR3 region has 15 residues. V trimming: 5 bases; J trimming: 2 bases; junction bases outside the gene matches: 2. CDR3 sequence reads: CASSRLAGTYNEQFF. CDR3 DNA sequence: TGTGCCAGCAGTCGACTAGCGGGAACCTACAATGAGCAGTTCTTC.